Each of the 22 T cell receptor beta chains below was sequenced from the same sample in a study of blood T cells in healthy people across ages. A J-beta primer mix and a sample-barcoded 5' primer were used in a second PCR of roughly 6 to 11 cycles. A single record per CDR3 protein comes from TCRdb applying MiXCR to the 5' RACE reads. The table shows 2 million or so distinct CDR3 sequences, with around 48% occurring only once. The sequenced sample was blood. Every receptor here comes from a woman aged 40-49 years in good health.

The chain combines TRBV12-3 or TRBV12-4 with TRBJ2-7, with a weak D call TRBD1 (5 bases). V was clipped by 5 bases and J by 5 bases, with 13 bases between them. The CDR3 loop spans 13 amino acids. The CDR3 loop reads CASSPGNLDEQYF. The CDR3 bases are TGTGCCAGCAGTCCAGGGAATCTGGACGAGCAGTACTTC.

V and J are TRBV10-3 and TRBJ2-5; D may be TRBD2 (6 bases). Germline V CDR1 and CDR2: ENHRY, SYGVKD. Trimming took off 8 bases at V and 2 bases at J, with 12 bases between the two ends. The CDR3 sequence is 13 residues long. CDR3 coding DNA: TGTGCCATCGGCGACCGGGAGCAAGAGACCCAGTACTTC. Protein sequence: CAIGDREQETQYF.

This clonotype appeared a few times. V and J are TRBV28 and TRBJ2-7, with TRBD2 as a possible D gene (5 bases). The germline V gene has CDR1 MDHEN and CDR2 SYDVKM. Trimming stripped 3 bases from V and 0 bases from J, with 21 bases between. This CDR3 contains 18 residues. The CDR3 spells CASSLSPGLGSLSYEQYF. The DNA for the CDR3 is TGTGCCAGCAGTTTGTCGCCGGGATTAGGGTCCCTCTCCTACGAGCAGTACTTC.

J is TRBJ2-7 and V is TRBV6-5; TRBD2 is a possible D gene (6 bases). The tail of the sequence fits TRBJ2-5 better, so the J call may be wrong. Looked up from germline, CDR1 is MNHEY and CDR2 is SVGAGI. The CDR3 sequence is 13 residues long. In nucleotides, the CDR3 is TGTGCCAGCACCCCCGGGGGAAAGGGGACCCAGTACTTC. It yields the protein CASTPGGKGTQYF.

On this clonotype: The junction and the germline gene differ at one end; a read error may be behind it. This chain uses TRBV2 with TRBJ1-5; tentatively, D is TRBD1 (6 bases). The CDR3 consists of 16 residues. CDR1 is SNHLY and CDR2 is FYNNEI in the germline V gene. The CDR3 protein is CASSEGGRRLNQPQHF. The CDR3 DNA sequence: TGTGCCAGCAGCGAAGGGGGGCGCCGCCTCAATCAGCCCCAGCATTTT. Full variable domain (outside the CDR3, taken from reference TRBV2 and TRBJ1-5): EPEVTQTPSHQVTQMGQEVILRCVPISNHLYFYWYRQILGQKVEFLVSFYNNEISEKSEIFDDQFSVERPDGSNFTLKIRSTKLEDSAMYFCASSEGGRRLNQPQHFGDGTRLSIL.

This clonotype was observed a handful of times. This sequence joins TRBV5-1 and TRBJ2-1; 8 bases align to TRBD2. The trim removed 0 bases at V and 3 bases at J, leaving 5 bases unmatched. CDR1 SGHRS and CDR2 YFSETQ come from the germline V gene. The CDR3 extends over 16 amino acids. CDR3 DNA sequence: TGCGCCAGCAGCTTGGAAGGCGGGGGGATCTACAATGAGCAGTTCTTC. Amino acid sequence: CASSLEGGGIYNEQFF.

Concerning this clonotype: A much larger clone differs by one base, so this may be a read error. The chain links TRBV29-1 to TRBJ2-7; 9 positions agree with TRBD1. Germline loops: CDR1 SQVTM, CDR2 ANQGSEA. The CDR3 spans 13 residues. The DNA of the CDR3 is TGCGGCGTAAGGACAGGGGATAGCTACGAGCAGTACTTC. Its protein is CGVRTGDSYEQYF.

The V and J genes are TRBV4-1 and TRBJ2-5; no firm D call. The ends were cut back, 1 base at V and 11 bases at J, with 29 bases in the middle. Germline CDR1 and CDR2: MGHRA and YSYEKL. The CDR3 consists of 18 residues. The CDR3 spells CASSQGHSNTMETDEQYF. Written as DNA, the CDR3 is TGCGCCAGCAGCCAAGGGCACTCTAACACCATGGAGACGGATGAGCAGTACTTC.

This clonotype came up many times. The chain employs TRBV4-3 and TRBJ2-7; D is perhaps TRBD2 (6 bases). This CDR3 is built from 14 residues. Per the germline V gene, CDR1 is LGHNA and CDR2 is YSLEER. The germline V and J ends were trimmed by 4 bases and 2 bases, with 12 bases remaining between them. The CDR3 DNA is TGCGCCAGCAGCCCCAATCGGGGGACCTACGAGCAGTACTTC. Translating it yields CASSPNRGTYEQYF.

The chain couples TRBV24-1 to TRBJ2-7, with D possibly being TRBD1 or TRBD2 (5 bases each). CDR3 length: 13 amino acids. V lost 9 bases, J lost 1 base, and 12 bases lay in between. From germline, CDR1 is KGHDR and CDR2 SFDVKD. CDR3: CATGAGGSYEQYF. CDR3 coding DNA: TGTGCCACCGGGGCGGGCGGTTCCTACGAGCAGTACTTC.

The V and J genes are TRBV6-5 and TRBJ2-3; the D gene is possibly TRBD2 (6 bases). The CDR3 runs to 14 residues. V dropped 6 bases and J dropped 6 bases, with 16 bases sitting between them. Germline values: CDR1 MNHEY, CDR2 SVGAGI. CDR3 residues: CASSPDTGVDTQYF. DNA for the CDR3: TGTGCCAGCAGCCCCGACACGGGAGTGGATACGCAGTATTTT.

The V and J genes are TRBV6-2 or TRBV6-3 and TRBJ2-7; tentative D call: TRBD2 (5 bases). CDR1 and CDR2 (germline): MNHEY, SVGEGT. V was cut by 8 bases and J by 5 bases, with 7 bases left in between. CDR3 length: 10 amino acids. The CDR3 DNA is TGTGCCAGCGGACTGGACGAGCAGTACTTC. It yields the protein CASGLDEQYF.

The chain links TRBV7-2 to TRBJ2-4; TRBD1 agrees at 8 bases. The end of the DNA aligns better with TRBJ2-7, so the J call may be wrong. The CDR3 runs to 14 residues. Germline V gives CDR1 SGHTA, CDR2 FQGNSA. The CDR3 DNA sequence: TGTGCCAGCAGCTTGACAGGGGTTCATTACGAGCAGTACTTC. Amino acid sequence: CASSLTGVHYEQYF.

This clonotype has more than one count but fewer than ten. The V gene is TRBV28, the J gene TRBJ2-1; TRBD2 is a possible D gene (5 bases). The CDR3 spans 16 residues. The V end was cut by 5 bases, the J end by 5 bases, with 19 bases between. The germline CDR1 and CDR2 sequences are MDHEN and SYDVKM. This CDR3 is CASSDPGEGRHNEQFF. The CDR3 DNA follows: TGTGCCAGCAGTGACCCCGGAGAGGGCCGCCACAATGAGCAGTTCTTC.

This clonotype has at least ten counts. This rearrangement joins TRBV29-1 to TRBJ2-1; 9 bases agree with TRBD1. Germline CDR1 and CDR2: SQVTM and ANQGSEA. The V and J ends lost 0 bases and 6 bases, in that order; junction bases with no gene match: 6. The CDR3 runs to 15 residues. CDR3 in DNA: TGCAGCGTTGAAGATCGGGACAGGGTAGGCAATGAGCAGTTCTTC. This translates into CSVEDRDRVGNEQFF.

This clonotype was counted a single time. J is TRBJ1-1 and V is TRBV12-3 or TRBV12-4; D remains unclear. Trimming removed 7 bases from V and 4 bases from J, with 13 bases in between. This CDR3 contains 13 residues. CDR3 residues: CASNTRVATEAFF. The CDR3, as DNA: TGTGCCAGCAATACAAGGGTTGCCACTGAAGCTTTCTTT.

This clonotype was seen just once. This chain uses TRBV7-8 with TRBJ1-5; D uncertain. In germline, CDR1 is SGHVS, CDR2 FQNEAQ. This CDR3 contains 13 residues. The germline V and J ends were trimmed by 1 base and 9 bases, with 10 bases remaining between them. The CDR3 sequence: CASSLVKAAPQHF. The DNA of the CDR3 is TGTGCCAGCAGCTTAGTTAAGGCAGCGCCCCAGCATTTT. Full variable domain (remainder filled in from reference TRBV7-8 and TRBJ1-5): GAGVSQSPRYKVAKRGQDVALRCDPISGHVSLFWYQQALGQGPEFLTYFQNEAQLDKSGLPSDRFFAERPEGSVSTLKIQRTQQEDSAVYLCASSLVKAAPQHFGDGTRLSIL.

This chain connects TRBV4-2 to TRBJ2-3; D unresolved. The CDR3 extends over 16 amino acids. Germline V lookup: CDR1 LGHNA, CDR2 YNFKEQ. Trimming left V 0 bases short and J 4 bases short, with 14 bases between. The CDR3 DNA reads as TGTGCCAGCAGCCAAGATAGGGCGAGCAACGCAGATACGCAGTATTTT. This codes for CASSQDRASNADTQYF.

The genes are TRBV7-9 and TRBJ2-2; 13 nucleotides line up with TRBD2. CDR1 is SEHNR and CDR2 is FQNEAQ in the germline V gene (reference sequence). This CDR3 contains 18 residues. With V trimmed by 4 bases and J by 9 bases, 14 bases remained unmatched. CDR3 region: CASSSDGLAGVRVRELFF. DNA for the CDR3: TGTGCCAGCAGCTCCGATGGACTAGCGGGGGTTCGAGTCCGGGAGCTGTTTTTT. Combining the CDR3 with reference TRBV7-9 and TRBJ2-2 gives the whole variable domain DTGVSQNPRHKITKRGQNVTFRCDPISEHNRLYWYRQTLGQGPEFLTYFQNEAQLEKSRLLSDRFSAERPKGSFSTLEIQRTEQGDSAMYLCASSSDGLAGVRVRELFFGEGSRLTVL.

This clonotype occurred a few times. The V gene is TRBV15, the J gene TRBJ2-3; TRBD1 or TRBD2 may be the D gene (5 bases each). V dropped 5 bases and J dropped 6 bases, with 18 bases sitting between them. There are 15 residues in the CDR3. The germline V gene has CDR1 LNHNV and CDR2 YYDKDF (reference sequence). Here the CDR3 DNA reads TGTGCCACCAGCGGTCCCGGGACCCTATGGGATACGCAGTATTTT. It translates to CATSGPGTLWDTQYF.

The rearrangement links TRBV12-3 or TRBV12-4 to TRBJ1-1, with 12 positions matching TRBD1. Trimming cost V 5 bases and J 7 bases; bases outside gene matches: 11. The CDR3 is 16 residues long. The CDR3 DNA is TGTGCCAGCAGTCACCGGGACAGGGGGCGAGGAGTTGAAGCTTTCTTT. Translation: CASSHRDRGRGVEAFF.

The chain recombines TRBV18 with TRBJ1-2; maybe TRBD1 (5 bases). Deletions cut 3 bases from V and 4 bases from J, with 12 bases between. CDR1 is KGHSH and CDR2 is LQKENI in the germline V gene. The CDR3 consists of 14 residues. CDR3 amino acids: CASSPIQVSYGYTF. The CDR3 DNA follows: TGTGCCAGCTCACCGATACAGGTCAGCTATGGCTACACCTTC. The full variable domain, its missing parts supplied by reference TRBV18 and TRBJ1-2, is NAGVMQNPRHLVRRRGQEARLRCSPMKGHSHVYWYRQLPEEGLKFMVYLQKENIIDESGMPKERFSAEFPKEGPSILRIQQVVRGDSAAYFCASSPIQVSYGYTFGSGTRLTVV.